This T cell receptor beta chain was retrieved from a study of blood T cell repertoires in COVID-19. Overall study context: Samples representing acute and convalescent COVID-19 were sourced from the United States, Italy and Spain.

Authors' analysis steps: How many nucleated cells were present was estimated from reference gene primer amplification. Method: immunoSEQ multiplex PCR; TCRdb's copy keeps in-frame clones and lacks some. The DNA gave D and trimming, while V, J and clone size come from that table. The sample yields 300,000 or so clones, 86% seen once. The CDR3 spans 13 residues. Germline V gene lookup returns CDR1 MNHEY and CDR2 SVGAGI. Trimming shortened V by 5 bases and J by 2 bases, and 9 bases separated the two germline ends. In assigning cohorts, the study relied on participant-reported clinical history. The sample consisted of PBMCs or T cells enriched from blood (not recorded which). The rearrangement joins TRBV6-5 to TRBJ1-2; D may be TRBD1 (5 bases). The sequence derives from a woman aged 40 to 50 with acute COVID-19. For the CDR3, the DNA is TGTGCCAGCAGTCAGGGACTCAACTATGGCTACACCTTC. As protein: CASSQGLNYGYTF.